This T cell receptor beta chain was sequenced for a study of blood T cell repertoires in COVID-19. Turning to the study itself: From the United States, Italy and Spain came samples of acute and convalescent COVID-19. PBMCs, B-cell-depleted T cells, or T cells were the source of the cDNA or gDNA that made up the material.

V was shortened by 5 bases and J by 3 bases, with 14 bases between the two germline ends. The CDR3 has 14 amino acids. Germline CDR1 and CDR2: MDHEN and SYDVKM. Per the original data handling: Quantification of nucleated cells was approximated via reference gene primer amplification. TCRdb's table, derived via immunoSEQ multiplex PCR, lists solely in-frame clones and lacks some. The DNA gave D and trimming, while V, J and clone size come from that table. The sample includes some 120,000 clones, around 78% seen only once; the top ten take roughly a tenth. The sample taken for sequencing was peripheral blood. The receptor's source is a human donor in a cohort sampled during active COVID-19. This chain connects TRBV28 to TRBJ2-7; the D gene is possibly TRBD2 (5 bases). This CDR3 is CASSADPEGYEQYF. Here the CDR3 DNA reads TGTGCCAGCAGTGCCGACCCCGAGGGCTACGAGCAGTACTTC.